The subject of this entry is one T cell receptor (beta chain). These data originate in a study of response to subunit inactivated influenza vaccine. TCRdb ran MiXCR on the RT-PCR reads and lists one entry per CDR3 protein. The sample contains about 780,000 distinct CDR3 sequences, less than 20% of which appear only once. The CDR3 covers 13 residues. CDR1 DFQATT and CDR2 SNEGSKA come from the germline V gene (reference sequence). The ends were cut back, 3 bases at V and 2 bases at J, with 10 bases in the middle. The chain is built from TRBV20-1 and TRBJ2-5, with D perhaps TRBD1 (6 bases). The sequence was obtained from a man aged 45-60 years who received an inactivated influenza vaccine. The sample here was PBMCs from blood, taken 5 days after vaccination. CDR3 sequence (DNA): TGCAGTGCTAGTGGACAGCAACAAGAGACCCAGTACTTC. Protein: CSASGQQQETQYF.